This T cell receptor (beta chain) emerged from a study of blood T cells in healthy people across ages. Whole-study findings and limits: There were more naive CD4+ cells and higher diversity in long-lived donors than in aged donors.

It was with a sample-barcoded 5' primer and a J-beta primer mix that a second PCR of roughly 6 to 12 cycles was run. Every cDNA molecule carried a tag from a template-switch adaptor bearing 12 random nucleotides. TCRdb re-called the 5' RACE reads through MiXCR, storing one row per CDR3 protein. The sample includes some 1.5 million distinct CDR3 sequences, roughly 28% of them seen just once. With regard to this clonotype: The antigen is undetermined.

This CDR3 comprises 14 residues. The germline gives CDR1 SGHVS, CDR2 FNYEAQ. The trim removed 5 bases at V and 5 bases at J, leaving 7 bases unmatched. The authors extracted at least 6 micrograms of total RNA per sample. The receptor comes from a woman aged 30 to 39 in good health. The V and J genes are TRBV7-6 and TRBJ2-5, with 8 bases lining up with TRBD2. The material sequenced was blood. This CDR3 is CASSLSGSPETQYF. The CDR3 coding sequence is TGTGCCAGCAGCCTCAGCGGGAGCCCTGAGACCCAGTACTTC.